Listed here are 3 T cell receptor beta chains from one sample, sequenced in a study of cytomegalovirus exposure and HLA in healthy donors. PCR involved 60 Vbeta and 13 Jbeta primers. TCRdb keeps only in-frame clones here, not all; method: immunoSEQ multiplex PCR. This repertoire shows over 200,000 clones, around 73% found once; its top ten account for 3.5% to 4%. Material: PBMCs. Receptors originate from a male donor in good health and CMV-seronegative.

For this clone: A read error may account for a junction end that differs from germline. The chain recombines TRBV6-1 with TRBJ2-4; TRBD1 matches 9 bases. This CDR3 region has 12 residues. CDR1 and CDR2 from the germline V gene are MNHNS and SASEGT. CDR3 sequence reads: CASSEWGRQGGF. In nucleotides, the CDR3 is TGTGCCAGCAGTGAATGGGGACGACAGGGGGGCTTC.

This clone appeared once. This rearrangement joins TRBV6-5 to TRBJ2-7; 7 bases are shared with TRBD1. There are 14 residues in the CDR3. CDR1 and CDR2 (germline): MNHEY, SVGAGI. The V and J ends lost 6 bases and 3 bases, in that order; junction bases with no gene match: 8. The CDR3: CASSRQGWDYEQYF. In nucleotides, the CDR3 is TGTGCCAGCAGCCGACAGGGTTGGGACTACGAGCAGTACTTC.

This clone was observed a handful of times. This sequence joins TRBV7-9 and TRBJ2-3; TRBD2 is a possible D gene (6 bases). CDR1 and CDR2 from the germline V gene are SEHNR and FQNEAQ (reference sequence). CDR3 size: 14 residues. The germline V and J ends were trimmed by 3 bases and 2 bases, with 9 bases remaining between them. The CDR3 DNA follows: TGTGCCAGCAGCTTGGGACTGAACACAGATACGCAGTATTTT. This encodes CASSLGLNTDTQYF.